Given below is one T cell receptor (beta chain) in context. Its target is unknown. The CDR3 totals 14 residues. V lost 2 bases and J 1 base, leaving 6 bases between the germline ends. Germline values: CDR1 MNHEY, CDR2 SVGAGI. Profiling relied on immunoSEQ multiplex PCR, and the TCRdb table lists in-frame clones only, not all of them. The sample carries some 110,000 clones, about 84% recorded once. Chemo-refractory metastatic non-small-cell lung cancer patients underwent focal radiation alongside CTLA-4 blockade with ipilimumab. The source of the sample is a study of radiotherapy plus CTLA-4 blockade in lung cancer. Study results and limitations: Clones of tumor-derived TCRs expanded in blood after radiotherapy plus ipilimumab.

Here the sequenced sample was peripheral blood, taken from a patient treated with radiotherapy plus ipilimumab. The chain has TRBV6-5 and TRBJ1-3; weak D call: TRBD1 (5 bases). The source of this sequence is a human donor with non-small cell lung cancer that progressed on radiotherapy plus ipilimumab. Some clones in this sample may be carry-over from other donors' samples. This CDR3 is CASSYRGSGNTIYF. CDR3 coding DNA: TGTGCCAGCAGTTACCGGGGGTCTGGAAACACCATATATTTT.